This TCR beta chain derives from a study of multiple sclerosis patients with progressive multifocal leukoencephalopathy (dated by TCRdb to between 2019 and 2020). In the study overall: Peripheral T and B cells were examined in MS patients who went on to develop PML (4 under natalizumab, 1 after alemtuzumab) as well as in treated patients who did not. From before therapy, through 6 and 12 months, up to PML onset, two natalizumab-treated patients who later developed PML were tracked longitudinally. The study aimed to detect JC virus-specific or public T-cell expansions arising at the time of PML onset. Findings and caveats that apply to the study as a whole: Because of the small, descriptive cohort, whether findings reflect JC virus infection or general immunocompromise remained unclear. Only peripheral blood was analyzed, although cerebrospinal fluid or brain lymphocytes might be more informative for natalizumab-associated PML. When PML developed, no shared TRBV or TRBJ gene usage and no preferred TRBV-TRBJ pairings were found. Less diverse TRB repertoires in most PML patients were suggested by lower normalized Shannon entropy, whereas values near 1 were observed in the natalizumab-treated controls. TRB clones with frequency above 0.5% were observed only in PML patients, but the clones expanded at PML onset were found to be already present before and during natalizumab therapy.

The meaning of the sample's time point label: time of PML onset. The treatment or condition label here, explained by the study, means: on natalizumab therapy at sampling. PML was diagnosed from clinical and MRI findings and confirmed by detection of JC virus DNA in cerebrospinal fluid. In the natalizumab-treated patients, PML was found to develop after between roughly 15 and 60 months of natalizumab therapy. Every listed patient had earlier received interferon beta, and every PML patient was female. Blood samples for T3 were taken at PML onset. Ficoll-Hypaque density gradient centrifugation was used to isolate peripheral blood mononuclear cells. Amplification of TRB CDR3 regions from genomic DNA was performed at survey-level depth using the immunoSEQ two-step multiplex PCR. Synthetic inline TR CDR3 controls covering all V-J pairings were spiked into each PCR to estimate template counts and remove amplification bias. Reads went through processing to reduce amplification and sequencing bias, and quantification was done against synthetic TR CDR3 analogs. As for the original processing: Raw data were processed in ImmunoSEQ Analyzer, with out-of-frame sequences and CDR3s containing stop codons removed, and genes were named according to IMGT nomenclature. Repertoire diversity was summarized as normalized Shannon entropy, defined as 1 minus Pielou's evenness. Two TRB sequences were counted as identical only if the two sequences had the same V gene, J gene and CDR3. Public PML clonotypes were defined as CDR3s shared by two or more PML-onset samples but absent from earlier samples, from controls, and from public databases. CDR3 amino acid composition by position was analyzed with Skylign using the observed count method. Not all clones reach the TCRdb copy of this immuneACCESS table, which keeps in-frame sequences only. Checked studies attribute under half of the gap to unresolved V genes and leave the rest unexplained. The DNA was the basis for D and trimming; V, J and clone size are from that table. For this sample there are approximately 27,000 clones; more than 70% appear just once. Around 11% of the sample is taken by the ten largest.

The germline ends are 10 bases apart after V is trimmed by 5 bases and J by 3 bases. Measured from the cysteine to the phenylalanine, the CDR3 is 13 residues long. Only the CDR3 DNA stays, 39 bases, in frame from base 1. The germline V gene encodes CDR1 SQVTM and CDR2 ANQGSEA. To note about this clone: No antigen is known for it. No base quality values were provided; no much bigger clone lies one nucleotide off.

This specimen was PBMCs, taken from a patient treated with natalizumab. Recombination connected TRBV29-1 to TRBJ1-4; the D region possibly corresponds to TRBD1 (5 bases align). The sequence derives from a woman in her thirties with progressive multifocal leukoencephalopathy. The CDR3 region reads CSVQGEANEKLFF. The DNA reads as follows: TGCAGCGTTCAAGGGGAAGCTAATGAAAAACTGTTTTTT.